The subject of this entry is one T cell receptor (beta chain). The antigen remains undetermined. This CDR3 is 15 amino acids long. CDR1 and CDR2 from the germline V gene are MNHEY and SVGAGI. V dropped 0 bases and J dropped 5 bases, with 13 bases sitting between them. The targeted sequencing depth was 1 in 200,000 to 1 in 1 million T cells. Only in-frame clones appear in the TCRdb table, and some are missing; sequencing was by immunoSEQ multiplex PCR. The sample consists of about 50,000 clones, 71% of them appearing once. The data belong to a study of cytotoxic CD8 clonotypes in ibrutinib-treated CLL. Across the study: Samples had a mean of around 260,000 productive templates and about 93,000 productive rearrangements. Whole-study results and caveats: Researchers report that baseline clonality outpaced age-matched healthy donors and tracked circulating CD8+ T-cell counts. There were few public clonotypes, and on treatment they contracted or stayed stable.

The clonotype comes from a human donor with chronic lymphocytic leukemia. The sequencing used PBMCs, collected after 12 months of ibrutinib treatment. The chain carries TRBV6-5 and TRBJ2-5; perhaps TRBD1 as D (5 bases). The CDR3 spells CASSYSMQGGETQYF. Written as DNA, the CDR3 is TGTGCCAGCAGTTACTCGATGCAGGGTGGGGAGACCCAGTACTTC.